What follows are 26 T cell receptor beta chains derived from one specimen sequenced in a study of CD8 T cells in Susac syndrome. With random hexamers, reverse transcription was performed on roughly 0.45 to 1 ug of RNA. MiXCR, applied by TCRdb to the immunoSEQ multiplex PCR reads, yields one record per CDR3 protein. The sample has some 210,000 distinct CDR3 sequences, around 93% seen once; the top ten hold 0.15%. The sequenced sample was CD4+ T cells from PBMCs. Receptors were obtained from a human donor with Susac syndrome.

The chain employs TRBV28 and TRBJ1-5; 8 bases agree with TRBD1. This CDR3 region has 17 residues. Per the germline V gene, CDR1 is MDHEN and CDR2 is SYDVKM. The V gene end was trimmed by 4 bases and the J gene end by 0 bases; junction bases not matched to a gene: 8. The CDR3 loop is CASSSRGLRYSNQPQHF. The DNA for the CDR3 is TGTGCCAGCAGTTCCAGGGGGCTGAGATATAGCAATCAGCCCCAGCATTTT.

Only one count was recorded for this clonotype. This chain connects TRBV4-3 to TRBJ2-3; D call uncertain. Germline CDR1 is LGHNA and CDR2 is YSLEER. The CDR3 is 14 amino acids. V was pared by 1 base and J by 4 bases, with 9 bases between. CDR3 amino acids: CASSQGVIADTQYF. The CDR3 nucleotides are TGCGCCAGCAGCCAAGGGGTTATCGCAGATACGCAGTATTTT.

V usage is TRBV20-1 and J usage is TRBJ1-2; D not certain. Trimming took off 6 bases at V and 8 bases at J, with 13 bases between the two ends. The CDR3 sequence is 11 residues long. CDR1 is DFQATT, CDR2 SNEGSKA, per germline (reference sequence). The chain's CDR3 is CSARLGEGYTF. The CDR3 DNA follows: TGCAGTGCCCGCCTGGGCGAAGGCTACACCTTC.

This clonotype was seen a single time. The chain couples TRBV6-5 to TRBJ1-2; D might be TRBD1 (5 bases). Germline V gene lookup returns CDR1 MNHEY and CDR2 SVGAGI. Trimming removed 0 bases from V and 2 bases from J, with 10 bases in between. This CDR3 comprises 15 residues. CDR3 coding DNA: TGTGCCAGCAGTTACTCTCCAGGGCAGAACTATGGCTACACCTTC. Amino acids: CASSYSPGQNYGYTF.

The V call is TRBV7-2, the J call TRBJ2-7, with TRBD2 identical over 7 bases. The CDR3 covers 16 residues. Germline V gene lookup returns CDR1 SGHTA and CDR2 FQGNSA. The junction had 7 bases not matched to a gene; V was cut back by 2 bases and J by 0 bases. The CDR3 protein is CASSLYGGSSSYEQYF. CDR3 DNA sequence: TGTGCCAGCAGCTTATACGGGGGGTCCAGCTCCTACGAGCAGTACTTC.

The chain links TRBV11-3 to TRBJ2-5, with D unresolved. This CDR3 has 14 residues. Germline lookup yields CDR1 SGHNT and CDR2 YENEEA. Trimming stripped 5 bases from V and 2 bases from J, with 12 bases between. The CDR3 bases are TGTGCCAGCAGCCCCGCCTCGGAACAAGAGACCCAGTACTTC. Translated: CASSPASEQETQYF.

As DNA, the CDR3 is TGTGCCAGCAGCCCGTTGGGGCAGCCTACCAACTATGGCTACACCTTC. Its protein product is CASSPLGQPTNYGYTF. The V gene is TRBV5-6, the J gene TRBJ1-2; a possible D gene is TRBD1 (5 bases). CDR1 and CDR2 from the germline V gene are SGHDT and YYEEEE. The germline V and J ends were trimmed by 4 bases and 2 bases, with 18 bases remaining between them. This CDR3 is 16 amino acids long. Using reference TRBV5-6 and TRBJ1-2 for the parts outside the CDR3, the full variable domain is DAGVTQSPTHLIKTRGQQVTLRCSPKSGHDTVSWYQQALGQGPQFIFQYYEEEERQRGNFPDRFSGHQFPNYSSELNVNALLLGDSALYLCASSPLGQPTNYGYTFGSGTRLTVV.

The genes are TRBV27 and TRBJ2-3; the D gene is possibly TRBD1 (5 bases). The CDR3 contains 13 residues. The germline V and J ends were trimmed by 6 bases and 5 bases, with 12 bases remaining between them. Germline V gene data show CDR1 as MNHEY and CDR2 as SMNVEV (reference sequence). The DNA of the CDR3 is TGTGCCAGCAGGGCGGCAGGGCGAGATACGCAGTATTTT. Protein sequence: CASRAAGRDTQYF.

The chain links TRBV6-1 to TRBJ2-4; weak D call: TRBD2 (6 bases). Germline assignment: CDR1 MNHNS and CDR2 SASEGT. Trimming stripped 0 bases from V and 6 bases from J, with 12 bases between. The CDR3 contains 15 residues. The CDR3 DNA reads TGTGCCAGCAGTGAAGCGTGGCAGGGAGGAAACATTCAGTACTTC. Amino acid sequence: CASSEAWQGGNIQYF.

The chain is built from TRBV29-1 and TRBJ2-5; D uncertain. Germline-derived CDR1 and CDR2 are SQVTM and ANQGSEA. Trimming shortened V by 5 bases and J by 3 bases, and 10 bases separated the two germline ends. The CDR3 sequence is 12 residues long. The CDR3, as DNA: TGCAGCGTTCGTTTGGGCGAAGAGACCCAGTACTTC. As protein: CSVRLGEETQYF.

The count of this clonotype is one. V gene TRBV6-6 combines with J gene TRBJ1-6; the D is unclear. Deletions cut 8 bases from V and 0 bases from J, with 5 bases between. The germline CDR1 and CDR2 sequences are MNHNY and SVGAGI (reference sequence). The CDR3 consists of 13 residues. CDR3 bases: TGTGCCAGCGGGAGCTCCTATAATTCACCCCTCCACTTT. Translation gives CASGSSYNSPLHF.

The gene calls are TRBV12-3 or TRBV12-4 and TRBJ1-6; 7 bases align to TRBD1. J lost 6 bases, V lost 4 bases, and 6 bases had no gene match. The CDR3 covers 15 residues. CDR3 region: CASSSRDSANSPLHF. CDR3 nucleotide sequence: TGTGCCAGCAGTTCCCGGGACAGTGCTAATTCACCCCTCCACTTT.

This clonotype has just one count. The rearrangement uses TRBV19 and TRBJ2-6; D is unresolved. Germline values: CDR1 LNHDA, CDR2 SQIVND (reference sequence). The V end was cut by 3 bases, the J end by 3 bases, with 12 bases between. CDR3 length equals 16 residues. This CDR3 is CASSIRANSGANVLTF. The CDR3 DNA is TGTGCCAGTAGTATTAGGGCAAATAGTGGGGCCAACGTCCTGACTTTC.

The chain couples TRBV29-1 to TRBJ1-1; no definite D call. V was pared by 7 bases and J by 5 bases, with 14 bases between. The CDR3 sequence is 12 residues long. Germline V gives CDR1 SQVTM, CDR2 ANQGSEA. CDR3 bases: TGCAGCGGGTCAGCCCGTTTTACTGAAGCTTTCTTT. This codes for CSGSARFTEAFF.

The chain has TRBV28 and TRBJ2-1; 8 bases agree with TRBD2. CDR1 MDHEN and CDR2 SYDVKM come from the germline V gene. Trimming cost V 3 bases and J 5 bases; bases outside gene matches: 6. CDR3 size: 15 residues. CDR3 amino acids: CASSFQRGLNNEQFF. The CDR3 DNA follows: TGTGCCAGCAGTTTCCAGCGGGGGCTTAACAATGAGCAGTTCTTC.

The chain combines TRBV20-1 with TRBJ2-3, with a possible D match to TRBD1 (5 bases). The germline CDR1 and CDR2 sequences are DFQATT and SNEGSKA (reference sequence). The CDR3 is made up of 16 amino acids. Trimming pared 3 bases from V and 4 bases from J, leaving 20 bases between. As DNA, the CDR3 is TGCAGTGCTAGCGGCCGACCAAGGGGTGCAGCAGATACGCAGTATTTT. This gives the protein CSASGRPRGAADTQYF.

The rearrangement joins TRBV6-5 to TRBJ1-3; D ambiguous. Germline assignment: CDR1 MNHEY and CDR2 SVGAGI. Between the trimmed V and J ends, which lost 4 bases and 2 bases, there was a span of 6 bases. CDR3 length: 13 residues. This chain's CDR3 is CASSSGPGNTIYF. CDR3 DNA sequence: TGTGCCAGCAGTTCCGGGCCTGGAAACACCATATATTTT.

The chain carries TRBV20-1 and TRBJ2-5; 12 bases are a match to TRBD1. This CDR3 has 14 amino acids. Germline V gene data show CDR1 as DFQATT and CDR2 as SNEGSKA (reference sequence). J was trimmed by 5 bases and V by 5 bases; bases with no gene match: 6. In nucleotides, the CDR3 is TGCAGTGCTGACCGGGACAGGGGGCGGGAGACCCAGTACTTC. It codes for CSADRDRGRETQYF.

The chain carries TRBV7-2 and TRBJ1-2, with D possibly being TRBD1 (6 bases). The CDR3 length is 15 residues. Trimming removed 5 bases from V and 0 bases from J, with 13 bases in between. CDR1 SGHTA and CDR2 FQGNSA come from the germline V gene. CDR3 loop: CASSPNTGTNYGYTF. DNA for the CDR3: TGTGCCAGCAGCCCGAATACAGGGACTAACTATGGCTACACCTTC.

J is TRBJ1-2 and V is TRBV29-1; 7 bases are shared with TRBD1. The CDR3 runs 11 residues. Germline V gene lookup returns CDR1 SQVTM and CDR2 ANQGSEA. The V segment lost 4 bases and the J segment 8 bases; nucleotides outside the gene matches: 4. In nucleotides, the CDR3 is TGCAGCGTTGGGACAGGCAACGGCTACACCTTC. Translation gives CSVGTGNGYTF.

The genes are TRBV3-1 and TRBJ1-5, with D maybe TRBD1 (5 bases). Germline values: CDR1 LGHDT, CDR2 YNNKEL (reference sequence). V lost 1 base to trimming and J lost 0 bases, with 13 bases between them. The CDR3 sequence is 17 residues long. CDR3 DNA sequence: TGTGCCAGCAGCCAAGGGTGGGGGGGAGGTAGCAATCAGCCCCAGCATTTT. This sequence encodes CASSQGWGGGSNQPQHF.

The rearrangement links TRBV20-1 to TRBJ1-2, with D maybe TRBD1 (5 bases). The germline CDR1 and CDR2 sequences are DFQATT and SNEGSKA (reference sequence). This CDR3 is 15 amino acids long. Between the trimmed V and J ends, which lost 3 bases and 6 bases, there was a span of 20 bases. CDR3 residues: CSASVTSRQGHGYTF. CDR3 nucleotide sequence: TGCAGTGCTAGCGTCACGTCCAGGCAGGGCCATGGCTACACCTTC.

The chain couples TRBV20-1 to TRBJ2-1, with TRBD2 matching 10 bases. Trimming took 3 bases from V and 6 from J; bases not matched to a gene: 8. Germline loops: CDR1 DFQATT, CDR2 SNEGSKA (reference sequence). This CDR3 has 15 residues. This chain's CDR3 is CSARPAGGVFNEQFF. The CDR3 DNA reads TGCAGTGCTAGGCCAGCGGGGGGGGTTTTCAATGAGCAGTTCTTC.

This sequence joins TRBV15 and TRBJ1-1, with no clear D. CDR1 LNHNV and CDR2 YYDKDF come from the germline V gene (reference sequence). The CDR3 is 11 amino acids. V was cut by 8 bases and J by 5 bases, with 9 bases left in between. The CDR3 protein is CATHWGTEAFF. CDR3 in DNA: TGTGCCACCCATTGGGGTACTGAAGCTTTCTTT.

This chain joins TRBV20-1 and TRBJ1-2; TRBD1 aligns across 8 bases. From germline, CDR1 is DFQATT and CDR2 SNEGSKA (reference sequence). The V and J ends lost 5 bases and 8 bases, in that order; junction bases with no gene match: 7. The CDR3 has 12 residues. As DNA, the CDR3 is TGCAGTGCTGACGACAGGGGAGGAGGCTACACCTTC. Translating gives CSADDRGGGYTF.

This CDR3 reads CAISDARSNTEAFF. DNA for the CDR3: TGTGCCATCAGTGATGCCAGATCGAACACTGAAGCTTTCTTT. The chain is built from TRBV10-3 and TRBJ1-1; D call uncertain. V lost 3 bases and J lost 1, with 9 bases in between. CDR1 ENHRY and CDR2 SYGVKD come from the germline V gene. The CDR3 covers 14 residues.